This TCR beta chain was documented in a study of CXCR3-negative and CXCR3-positive naive CD8 T cells. Libraries were UMI-labeled 5' RACE TRB cDNA. TCRdb reprocessed the 5' RACE reads; each CDR3 protein has one entry and no DNA is given. The table for this sample gives thousands of distinct CDR3 sequences. The CDR3 is made up of 18 amino acids. Germline CDR1 is SGHRS and CDR2 is YFSETQ. Naive CD8+ T cells were CD45RO-CCR7+CD27+CD95-. Study findings and constraints: Post-cryopreservation CXCR3 expression was partly diminished, and the bulk of assays employed fresh PBMCs. Researchers report that CXCR3-positive naive cells carry more hydrophobic TRB CDR3s than CXCR3-negative naive cells. The study found that naive CXCR3-negative and CXCR3-positive cells shared TRBV-TRBJ usage, while memory cells differed.

Points on this clonotype: Its antigen is unidentified.

The specimen sequenced was naive CXCR3+ CD8+ T cells from blood. This sample's subset: CD45RO-CCR7+CD27+CD95- naive CD8+ T cells expressing CXCR3 (TNR3+). The receptor was isolated from a human donor in good health. Some clones in this sample may be carry-over from other donors' samples. The chain uses TRBV5-1 and TRBJ2-5; TCRdb calls TRBD2, which cannot be checked without DNA. The CDR3 protein is CASSSPTSGGAGEETQYF.